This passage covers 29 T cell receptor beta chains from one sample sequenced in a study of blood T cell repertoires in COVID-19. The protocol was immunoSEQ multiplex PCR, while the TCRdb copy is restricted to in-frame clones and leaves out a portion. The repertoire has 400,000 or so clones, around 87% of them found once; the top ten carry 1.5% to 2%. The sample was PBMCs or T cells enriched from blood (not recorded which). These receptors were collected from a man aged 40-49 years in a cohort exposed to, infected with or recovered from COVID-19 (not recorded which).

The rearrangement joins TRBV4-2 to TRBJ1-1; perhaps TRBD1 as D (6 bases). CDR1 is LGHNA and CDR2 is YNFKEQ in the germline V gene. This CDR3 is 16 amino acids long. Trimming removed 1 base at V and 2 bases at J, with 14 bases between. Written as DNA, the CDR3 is TGTGCCAGCAGCCAAGGAATCCGACAGGACAACACTGAAGCTTTCTTT. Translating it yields CASSQGIRQDNTEAFF.

CDR3 coding DNA: TGTGCCAGCAGTTACACCCGGACTAGCGGAGAGACCCAGTACTTC. Its protein is CASSYTRTSGETQYF. The chain uses TRBV6-2 or TRBV6-3 and TRBJ2-5; 10 positions agree with TRBD2. There are 15 residues in the CDR3. Germline V gene lookup returns CDR1 MNHEY and CDR2 SVGEGT. The V gene end was trimmed by 2 bases and the J gene end by 4 bases; junction bases not matched to a gene: 4.

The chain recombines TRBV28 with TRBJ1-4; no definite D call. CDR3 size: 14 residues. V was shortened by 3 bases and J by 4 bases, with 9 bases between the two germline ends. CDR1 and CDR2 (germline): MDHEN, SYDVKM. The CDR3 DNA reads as TGTGCCAGCAGTTTGGAAGCGAGTAATGAAAAACTGTTTTTT. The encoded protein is CASSLEASNEKLFF.

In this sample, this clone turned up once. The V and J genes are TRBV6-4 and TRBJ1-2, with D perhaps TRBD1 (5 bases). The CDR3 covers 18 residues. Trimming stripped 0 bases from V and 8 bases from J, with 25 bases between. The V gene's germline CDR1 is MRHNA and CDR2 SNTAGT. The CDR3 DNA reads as TGTGCCAGCAGTGACTCGAATCCAGGACACAACGGGTCTGGGGGCTACACCTTC. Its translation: CASSDSNPGHNGSGGYTF.

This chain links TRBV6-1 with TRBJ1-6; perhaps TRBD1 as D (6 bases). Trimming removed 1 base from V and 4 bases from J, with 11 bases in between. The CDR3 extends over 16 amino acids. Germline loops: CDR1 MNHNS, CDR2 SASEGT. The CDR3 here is CASSEVVGGYNSPLHF. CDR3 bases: TGTGCCAGCAGTGAAGTGGTAGGGGGATATAATTCACCCCTCCACTTT.

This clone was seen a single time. CDR3: CASSQDPGTGTGNTIYF. DNA of the CDR3: TGTGCCAGCAGCCAAGATCCCGGGACAGGTACTGGAAACACCATATATTTT. The chain employs TRBV3-1 (or the pseudogene TRBV3-2) and TRBJ1-3; TRBD1 aligns across 8 bases. V trimming: 0 bases; J trimming: 2 bases; junction bases outside the gene matches: 6. The CDR3 runs to 17 residues. Germline assignment: CDR1 LGHDT and CDR2 YNNKEL (reference sequence).

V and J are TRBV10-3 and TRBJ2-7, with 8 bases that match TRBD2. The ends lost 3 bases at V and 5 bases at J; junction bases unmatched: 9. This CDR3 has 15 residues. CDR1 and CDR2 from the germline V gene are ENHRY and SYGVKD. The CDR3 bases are TGTGCCATCAGTGAAAAAGGGCGGGAGGCCCACGAGCAGTACTTC. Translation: CAISEKGREAHEQYF.

The CDR3 DNA sequence: TGTGCCAGCAGTAAAACCGGGACAGGGGTTCTAGGGGCTTTCTTT. Translation: CASSKTGTGVLGAFF. The chain carries TRBV6-5 and TRBJ1-1; 10 bases match TRBD1. Per the germline V gene, CDR1 is MNHEY and CDR2 is SVGAGI. The V segment lost 5 bases and the J segment 11 bases; nucleotides outside the gene matches: 14. The CDR3 contains 15 residues.

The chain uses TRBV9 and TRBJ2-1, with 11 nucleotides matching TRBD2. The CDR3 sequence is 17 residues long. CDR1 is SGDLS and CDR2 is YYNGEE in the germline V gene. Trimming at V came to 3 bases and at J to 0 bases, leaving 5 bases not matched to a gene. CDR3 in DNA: TGTGCCAGCAGCGAGACTAGCGGGGCGAGCTCCTACAATGAGCAGTTCTTC. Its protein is CASSETSGASSYNEQFF. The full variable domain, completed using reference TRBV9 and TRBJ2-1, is DSGVTQTPKHLITATGQRVTLRCSPRSGDLSVYWYQQSLDQGLQFLIQYYNGEERAKGNILERFSAQQFPDLHSELNLSSLELGDSALYFCASSETSGASSYNEQFFGPGTRLTVL.

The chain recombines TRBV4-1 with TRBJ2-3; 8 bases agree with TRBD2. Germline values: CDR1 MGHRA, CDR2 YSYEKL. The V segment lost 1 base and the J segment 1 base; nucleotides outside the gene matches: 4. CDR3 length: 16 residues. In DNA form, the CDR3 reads TGCGCCAGCAGCCAAGCCGGGAGGGGGGGCACAGATACGCAGTATTTT. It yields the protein CASSQAGRGGTDTQYF.

Here the CDR3 DNA reads TGTGCCAGCAGCGAGACAGAAAATCAGCCCCAGCATTTT. Translation gives CASSETENQPQHF. The chain recombines TRBV7-6 with TRBJ1-5, with D perhaps TRBD1 (5 bases). The ends were cut back, 5 bases at V and 4 bases at J, with 9 bases in the middle. The CDR3 contains 13 residues. Germline CDR1 SGHVS, CDR2 FNYEAQ.

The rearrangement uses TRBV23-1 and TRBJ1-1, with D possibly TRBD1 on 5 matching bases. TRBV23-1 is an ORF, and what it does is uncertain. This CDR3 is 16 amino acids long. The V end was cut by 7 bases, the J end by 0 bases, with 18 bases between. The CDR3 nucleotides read TGCGCCAGCAAGCGTGTAGGGGCCCTCATGAACACTGAAGCTTTCTTT. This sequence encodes CASKRVGALMNTEAFF.

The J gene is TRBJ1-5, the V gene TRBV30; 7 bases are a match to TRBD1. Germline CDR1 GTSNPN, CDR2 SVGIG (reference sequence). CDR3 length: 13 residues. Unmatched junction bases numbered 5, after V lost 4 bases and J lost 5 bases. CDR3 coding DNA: TGTGCCTGGACCAAGGGGGCCTATCAGCCCCAGCATTTT. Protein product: CAWTKGAYQPQHF.

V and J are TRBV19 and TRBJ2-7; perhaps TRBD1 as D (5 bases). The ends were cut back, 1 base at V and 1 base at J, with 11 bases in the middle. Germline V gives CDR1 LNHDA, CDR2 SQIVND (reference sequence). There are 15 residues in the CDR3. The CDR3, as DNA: TGTGCCAGTAGTATAGGTGGGGCGTTTTCCTACGAGCAGTACTTC. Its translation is CASSIGGAFSYEQYF.

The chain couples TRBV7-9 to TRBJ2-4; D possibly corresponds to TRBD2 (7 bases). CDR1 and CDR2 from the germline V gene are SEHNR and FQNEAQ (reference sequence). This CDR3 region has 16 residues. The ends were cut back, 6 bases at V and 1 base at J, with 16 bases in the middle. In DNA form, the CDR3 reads TGTGCCAGCAGATCTAACAGGGAGGGGGCCAAAAACATTCAGTACTTC. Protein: CASRSNREGAKNIQYF.

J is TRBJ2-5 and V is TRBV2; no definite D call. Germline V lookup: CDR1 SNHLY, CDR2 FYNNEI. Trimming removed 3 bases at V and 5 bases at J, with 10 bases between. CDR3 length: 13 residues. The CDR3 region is CASSESGWETQYF. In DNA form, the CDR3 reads TGTGCCAGCAGTGAGTCAGGTTGGGAGACCCAGTACTTC.

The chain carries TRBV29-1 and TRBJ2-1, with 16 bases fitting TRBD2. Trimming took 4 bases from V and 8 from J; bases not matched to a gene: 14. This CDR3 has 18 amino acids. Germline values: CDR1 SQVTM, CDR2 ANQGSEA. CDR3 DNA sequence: TGCAGCGTTGGACCCTCCTTGGGGACTAGCGGGAGGGAATATGAGCAGTTCTTC. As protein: CSVGPSLGTSGREYEQFF.

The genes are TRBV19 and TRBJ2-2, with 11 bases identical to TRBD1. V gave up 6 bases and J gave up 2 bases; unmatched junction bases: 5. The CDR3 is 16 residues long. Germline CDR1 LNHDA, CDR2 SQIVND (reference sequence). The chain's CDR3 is CASSSDRGRNTGELFF. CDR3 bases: TGTGCCAGTAGCTCGGACAGGGGGCGCAACACCGGGGAGCTGTTTTTT.

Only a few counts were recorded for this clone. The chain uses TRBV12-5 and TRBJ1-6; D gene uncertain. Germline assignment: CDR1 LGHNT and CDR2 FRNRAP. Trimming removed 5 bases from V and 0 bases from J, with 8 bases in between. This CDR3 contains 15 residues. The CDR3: CASGDRSSYNSPLHF. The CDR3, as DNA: TGTGCTAGTGGTGATAGGAGCTCCTATAATTCACCCCTCCACTTT.

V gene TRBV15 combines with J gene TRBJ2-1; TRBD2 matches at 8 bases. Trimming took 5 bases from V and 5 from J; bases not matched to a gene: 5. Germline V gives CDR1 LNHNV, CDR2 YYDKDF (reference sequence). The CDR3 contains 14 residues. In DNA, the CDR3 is TGTGCCACCAGCGGCGGGAGGTGGGACAATGAGCAGTTCTTC. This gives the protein CATSGGRWDNEQFF.

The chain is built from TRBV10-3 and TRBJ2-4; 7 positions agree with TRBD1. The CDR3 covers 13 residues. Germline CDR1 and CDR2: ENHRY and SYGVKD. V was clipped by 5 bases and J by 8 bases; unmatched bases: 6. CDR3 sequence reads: CAISKGGADIQYF. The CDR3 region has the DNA TGTGCCATCAGTAAAGGGGGCGCGGACATTCAGTACTTC.

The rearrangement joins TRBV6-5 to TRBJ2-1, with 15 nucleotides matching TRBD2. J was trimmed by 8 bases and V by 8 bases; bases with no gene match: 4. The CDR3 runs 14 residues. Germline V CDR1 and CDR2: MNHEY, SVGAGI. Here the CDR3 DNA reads TGTGCCAGCGCTGGACTAGCGGGAGGGGATGAGCAGTTCTTC. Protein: CASAGLAGGDEQFF.

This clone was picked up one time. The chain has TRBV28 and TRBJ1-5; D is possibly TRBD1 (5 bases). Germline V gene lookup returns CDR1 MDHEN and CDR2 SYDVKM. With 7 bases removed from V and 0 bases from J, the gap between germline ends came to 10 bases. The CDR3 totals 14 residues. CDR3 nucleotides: TGTGCCAGCAACGGACACCTTAGCAATCAGCCCCAGCATTTT. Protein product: CASNGHLSNQPQHF.

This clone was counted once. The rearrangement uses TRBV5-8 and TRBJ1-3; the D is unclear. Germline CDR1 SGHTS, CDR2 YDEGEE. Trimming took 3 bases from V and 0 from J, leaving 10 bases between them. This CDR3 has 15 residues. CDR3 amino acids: CASSSGWSSGNTIYF. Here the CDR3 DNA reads TGTGCCAGCAGCTCTGGGTGGAGCTCTGGAAACACCATATATTTT.

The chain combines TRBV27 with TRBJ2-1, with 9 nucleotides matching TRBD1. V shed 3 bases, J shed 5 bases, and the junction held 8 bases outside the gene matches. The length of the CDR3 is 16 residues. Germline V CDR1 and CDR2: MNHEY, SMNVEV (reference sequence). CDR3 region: CASSFRPWTGDNEQFF. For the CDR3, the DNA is TGTGCCAGCAGTTTCCGTCCCTGGACAGGGGACAATGAGCAGTTCTTC.

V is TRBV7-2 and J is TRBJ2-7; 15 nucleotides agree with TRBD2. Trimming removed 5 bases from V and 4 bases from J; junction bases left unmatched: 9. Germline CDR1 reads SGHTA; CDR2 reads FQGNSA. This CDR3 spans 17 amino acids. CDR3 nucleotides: TGTGCCAGCAGCGTGGGACTAGCGGGAGGTGGGGCATACGAGCAGTACTTC. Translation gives CASSVGLAGGGAYEQYF.

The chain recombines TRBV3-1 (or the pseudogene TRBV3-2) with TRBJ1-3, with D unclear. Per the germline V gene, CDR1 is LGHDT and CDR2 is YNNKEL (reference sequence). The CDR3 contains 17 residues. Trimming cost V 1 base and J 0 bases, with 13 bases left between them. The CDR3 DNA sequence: TGTGCCAGCAGCCAAGGGTGGGCCTCGCTCTCTGGAAACACCATATATTTT. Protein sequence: CASSQGWASLSGNTIYF.

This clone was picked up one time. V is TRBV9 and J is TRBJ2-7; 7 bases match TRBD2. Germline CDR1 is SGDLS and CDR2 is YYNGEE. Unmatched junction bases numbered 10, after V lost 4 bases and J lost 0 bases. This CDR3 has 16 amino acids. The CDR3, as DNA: TGTGCCAGCAGCTCGGCCCCTAGCGGTAGCTCCTACGAGCAGTACTTC. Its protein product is CASSSAPSGSSYEQYF.

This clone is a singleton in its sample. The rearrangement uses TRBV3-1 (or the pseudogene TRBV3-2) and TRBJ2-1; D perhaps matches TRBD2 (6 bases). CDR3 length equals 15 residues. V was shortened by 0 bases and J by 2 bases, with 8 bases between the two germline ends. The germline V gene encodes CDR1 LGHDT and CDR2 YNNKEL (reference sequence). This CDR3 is CASSQDAGPYNEQFF. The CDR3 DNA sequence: TGTGCCAGCAGCCAAGATGCGGGACCCTACAATGAGCAGTTCTTC.